The next 10 T cell receptor beta chains were all read from a single sample in a study of T cell repertoires in cytomegalovirus infection. One entry per CDR3 protein results from TCRdb running MiXCR on the reads. The top ten clones hold 3.5% to 4.5% of a sample with about 330,000 distinct CDR3 sequences, approximately 9.5% of them seen once. Sequencing was performed on PBMCs. These TCRs come from a human donor in good health (CMV status not recorded). Some clones in this sample may be carry-over from other donors' samples.

Details on this clonotype: This sequence may be a read error, since a much larger clone differs from it by one base. This is likely a read error, given that the CDR3 carries no conserved phenylalanine or tryptophan at its end. Here the CDR3 DNA reads TGTGCCAGCAGCTCCAGGACTAGCGGATACAATGAGCAGTTCTCC. This gives the protein CASSSRTSGYNEQFS. The genes are TRBV5-3 and TRBJ2-1; 10 bases are shared with TRBD2. TRBV5-3 falls under the ORF class, with uncertain function. This CDR3 contains 15 residues.

Many counts were recorded for this clonotype. The chain uses TRBV28 and TRBJ2-2; possibly TRBD1 for D (5 bases). In germline, CDR1 is MDHEN, CDR2 SYDVKM. Trimming pared 6 bases from V and 1 base from J, leaving 12 bases between. The CDR3 has 15 residues. The CDR3 reads CASSPSQVNTGELFF. The DNA of the CDR3 is TGTGCCAGCAGCCCCTCACAGGTGAACACCGGGGAGCTGTTTTTT.

In its sample, this clonotype was seen a few times. The rearrangement joins TRBV11-2 to TRBJ2-4, with D tentatively TRBD1 or TRBD2 (5 bases each). The CDR3 is 16 residues long. The germline gives CDR1 SGHAT, CDR2 FQNNGV. V gave up 2 bases and J gave up 0 bases, with 11 bases separating them. DNA of the CDR3: TGTGCCAGCAGCTTATCCGGGACGGGAGCCAAAAACATTCAGTACTTC. This encodes CASSLSGTGAKNIQYF.

In this sample, this clonotype turned up once. V usage is TRBV11-3 and J usage is TRBJ1-1, with 8 bases that match TRBD1. V was pared by 5 bases and J by 4 bases, with 3 bases of the junction left unmatched. The CDR3 sequence is 13 residues long. CDR1 and CDR2 (germline): SGHNT, YENEEA. The CDR3 coding sequence is TGTGCCAGCAGCAGACAGGGGACCACTGAAGCTTTCTTT. Translating gives CASSRQGTTEAFF.

The rearrangement joins TRBV30 to TRBJ1-2; no firm D call. Germline V lookup: CDR1 GTSNPN, CDR2 SVGIG (reference sequence). This CDR3 has 10 residues. CDR3 DNA sequence: TGTGCTGGACGGGTCTATGGCTACACCTTC. Translated, it gives CAGRVYGYTF.

This clonotype has a count of ten or more. The V and J genes are TRBV7-2 and TRBJ2-7; D call uncertain. V was trimmed by 3 bases and J by 0 bases, leaving 9 bases between them. The CDR3 is made up of 14 amino acids. Germline CDR1 is SGHTA and CDR2 is FQGNSA. In nucleotides, the CDR3 is TGTGCCAGCAGCTTGATTGCAGGCTCCTACGAGCAGTACTTC. Amino acids: CASSLIAGSYEQYF.

This chain joins TRBV15 and TRBJ2-7; D perhaps matches TRBD1 (6 bases). The V end was cut by 0 bases, the J end by 6 bases, with 9 bases between. The CDR3 has 13 residues. In germline, CDR1 is LNHNV, CDR2 YYDKDF (reference sequence). DNA of the CDR3: TGTGCCACCAGCAGAGATGCAGGGGTCGAGCAGTACTTC. It yields the protein CATSRDAGVEQYF.

This clonotype has ten or more counts. The V call is TRBV7-2, the J call TRBJ1-2; no firm D call. Germline V gene lookup returns CDR1 SGHTA and CDR2 FQGNSA. The CDR3 has 14 amino acids. Trimming left V 1 base short and J 4 bases short, with 10 bases between. CDR3 nucleotide sequence: TGTGCCAGCAGCTTAGGTGTTGACCCCTATGGCTACACCTTC. This sequence encodes CASSLGVDPYGYTF.

This clonotype showed up just a few times. CDR3 region: CSGREGNEKLFF. The CDR3 nucleotides are TGCAGCGGACGGGAGGGTAATGAAAAACTGTTTTTT. The rearrangement links TRBV29-1 to TRBJ1-4, with unresolved D. Germline V CDR1 and CDR2: SQVTM, ANQGSEA. This CDR3 contains 12 residues. V shed 7 bases and J shed 4 bases, with 10 bases lying between them.

This clonotype occurred a few times. CDR3 in DNA: TGTGCCAGCAGCCGGAGGACGGCCTCCTACGAGCAGTACTTC. This gives the protein CASSRRTASYEQYF. The genes are TRBV5-6 and TRBJ2-7; D is perhaps TRBD2 (5 bases). V was shortened by 4 bases and J by 0 bases, with 11 bases between the two germline ends. Germline V gives CDR1 SGHDT, CDR2 YYEEEE. The CDR3 runs to 14 residues.